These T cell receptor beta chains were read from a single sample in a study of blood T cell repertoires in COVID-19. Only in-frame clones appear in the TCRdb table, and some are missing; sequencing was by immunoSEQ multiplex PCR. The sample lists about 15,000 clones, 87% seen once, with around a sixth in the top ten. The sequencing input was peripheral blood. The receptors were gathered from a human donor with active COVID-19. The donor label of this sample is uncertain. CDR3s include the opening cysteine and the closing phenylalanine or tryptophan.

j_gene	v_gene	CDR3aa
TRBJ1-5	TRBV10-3	CAIAGQGNQPQHF
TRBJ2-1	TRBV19	CATNRGSYNEQFF
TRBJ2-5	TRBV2	CASSVYAAGGGETQYF
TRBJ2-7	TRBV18	CASSPGQGDEQYF
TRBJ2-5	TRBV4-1	CASSPSGTGKQETQYF
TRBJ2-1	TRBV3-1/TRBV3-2	CASSQHKSAGAHSGEQFF
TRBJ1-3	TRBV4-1	CASSQGGTVSGNTIYF
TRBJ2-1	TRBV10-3	CAIRGGRDNEQFF
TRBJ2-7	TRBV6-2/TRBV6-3	CASSYSLGLAGYEQYF
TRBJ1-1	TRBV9	CASSVLGRGTEAFF
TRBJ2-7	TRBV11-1	CASSFLRGLHEQYF
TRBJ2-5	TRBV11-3	CASSLGTGTSGKETQYF
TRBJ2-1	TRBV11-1	CASSPSPQRQFF
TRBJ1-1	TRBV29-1	CSVVLGGAENTEAFF
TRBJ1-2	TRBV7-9	CASSQGAKAGGYTF
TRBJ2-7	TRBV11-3	CASSLGSGGNYEQYF
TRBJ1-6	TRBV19	CASHDGGRTPLHF
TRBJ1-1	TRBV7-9	CASSGGKSNTEAFF
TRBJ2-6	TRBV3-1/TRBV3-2	CASSRGEGAGGANVLTF
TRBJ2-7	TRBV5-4	CASSSRTGGYEQYF
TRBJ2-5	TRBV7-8	CASSLKGSGQETQYF
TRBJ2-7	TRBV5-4	CASSEGTGESYEQYF
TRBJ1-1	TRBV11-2	CASSLEGAGEEAFF
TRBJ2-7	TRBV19	CASIGLDYEQYF
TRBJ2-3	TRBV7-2	CASSALAGGTFTDTQYF
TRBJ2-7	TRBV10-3	CAISYGGDYEQYF
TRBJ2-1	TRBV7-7	CASSPLAGPGYEQFF
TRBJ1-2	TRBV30	CAWTGPERYYGYTF
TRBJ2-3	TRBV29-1	CSVDPTGGGTDTQYF
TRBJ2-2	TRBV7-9	CASSNVGSQYTGELFF
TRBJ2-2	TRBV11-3	CASSKGANTGELFF
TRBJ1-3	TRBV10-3	CAISEEQMSSGNTIYF
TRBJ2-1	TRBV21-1	CASSREGKYANEQFF
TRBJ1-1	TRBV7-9	CASSPTGGAFF
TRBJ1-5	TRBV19	CASSILAGSNQPQHF
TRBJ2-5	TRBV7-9	CASSLRDREAETQYF
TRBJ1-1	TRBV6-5	CASSFQAGTEAFF